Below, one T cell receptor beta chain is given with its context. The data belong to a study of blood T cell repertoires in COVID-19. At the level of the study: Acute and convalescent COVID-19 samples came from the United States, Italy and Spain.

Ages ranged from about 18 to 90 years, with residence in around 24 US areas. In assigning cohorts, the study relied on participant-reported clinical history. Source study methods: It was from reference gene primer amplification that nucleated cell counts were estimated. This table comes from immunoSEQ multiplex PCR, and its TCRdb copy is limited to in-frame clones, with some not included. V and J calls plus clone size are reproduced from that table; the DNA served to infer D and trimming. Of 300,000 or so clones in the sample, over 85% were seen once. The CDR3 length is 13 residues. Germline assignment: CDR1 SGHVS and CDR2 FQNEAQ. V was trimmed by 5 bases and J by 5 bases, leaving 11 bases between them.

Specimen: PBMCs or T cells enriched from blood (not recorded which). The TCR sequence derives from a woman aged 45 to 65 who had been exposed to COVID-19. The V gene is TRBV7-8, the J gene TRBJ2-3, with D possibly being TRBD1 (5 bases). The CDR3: CASSDRGRDTQYF. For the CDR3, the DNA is TGTGCCAGCAGCGATAGGGGCAGAGATACGCAGTATTTT.